This TCR beta chain was identified during a study of identical twins. Concerning this clonotype itself: Antigen: not known.

All donors were healthy Caucasians. Unique molecular identifiers were present on cDNA, and template switching added a universal primer site. In TCRdb, the 5' RACE reads were re-called with MiXCR into one record per CDR3 protein. The sample gives 350,000 or so distinct CDR3 sequences, 9% to 15% of which show up once; about 7% is in the top ten. Study findings and constraints: Memory repertoires showed no such pattern, whereas abundant cord blood beta clonotypes carried fewer insertions.

Per the germline V gene, CDR1 is LNHNV and CDR2 is YYDKDF (reference sequence). The CDR3 length is 22 residues. Trimming cost V 1 base and J 4 bases; bases outside gene matches: 24. These data are also associated with another study on yellow fever vaccine responses in identical twins. That work states: As reported, the vaccine T cell response of twins seemed partly convergent and partly personalized.

Sequencing was carried out using CD8+ T cells sorted from blood. This receptor was obtained from a woman in her late teens or twenties in good health. The chain links TRBV15 to TRBJ2-1; 8 positions agree with TRBD2. The CDR3 loop reads CATSRARYGLANSLGGYNEQFF. Written as DNA, the CDR3 is TGTGCCACCAGCAGAGCCCGGTATGGACTAGCAAATTCCTTGGGGGGATACAATGAGCAGTTCTTC. Full variable domain (outside the CDR3, taken from reference TRBV15 and TRBJ2-1): DAMVIQNPRYQVTQFGKPVTLSCSQTLNHNVMYWYQQKSSQAPKLLFHYYDKDFNNEADTPDNFQSRRPNTSFCFLDIRSPGLGDTAMYLCATSRARYGLANSLGGYNEQFFGPGTRLTVL.